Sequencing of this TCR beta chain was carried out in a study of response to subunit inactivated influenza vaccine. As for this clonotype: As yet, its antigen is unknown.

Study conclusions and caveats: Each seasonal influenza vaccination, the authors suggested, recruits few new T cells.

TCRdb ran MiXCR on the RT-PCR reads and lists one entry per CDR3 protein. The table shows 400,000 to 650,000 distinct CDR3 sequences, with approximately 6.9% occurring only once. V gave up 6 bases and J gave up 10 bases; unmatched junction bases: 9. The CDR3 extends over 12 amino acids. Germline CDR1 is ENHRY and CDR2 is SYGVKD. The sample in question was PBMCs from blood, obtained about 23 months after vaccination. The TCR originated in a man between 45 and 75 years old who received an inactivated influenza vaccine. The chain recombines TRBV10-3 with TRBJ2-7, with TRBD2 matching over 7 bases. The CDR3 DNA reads TGTGCCATCAGGAACTCGGGGGGATCACAGTACTTC. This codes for CAIRNSGGSQYF.